The sequence of this TCR beta chain was determined in a study of blood T cell repertoires in COVID-19. Germline V lookup: CDR1 MNHEY, CDR2 SMNVEV (reference sequence). This CDR3 has 14 residues. Trimming left V 3 bases short and J 0 bases short, with 5 bases between. Assay: immunoSEQ multiplex PCR; the TCRdb copy retains only in-frame clones and omits some. The sample has around 46,000 clones, 77% seen once. The specimen was peripheral blood. V is TRBV27 and J is TRBJ1-4; no clear D gene. This sequence originates from a human donor with active or convalescent COVID-19. The donor label of this sample is uncertain. CDR3 region: CASSFSATNEKLFF. The CDR3 nucleotides read TGTGCCAGCAGTTTCAGTGCAACTAATGAAAAACTGTTTTTT. The complete variable domain, with remaining parts taken from reference TRBV27 and TRBJ1-4, reads EAQVTQNPRYLITVTGKKLTVTCSQNMNHEYMSWYRQDPGLGLRQIYYSMNVEVTDKGDVPEGYKVSRKEKRNFPLILESPSPNQTSLYFCASSFSATNEKLFFGSGTQLSVL.